This T cell receptor (beta chain) appears in the sequencing data of a study of cytomegalovirus exposure and HLA in healthy donors. In the study overall: Genotyping of 430 or so donors showed that over 65% belonged to the Caucasian-associated ancestry cluster. Study results and limitations: A few CMV-associated chains proved CMV antigen-specific in vitro.

Use of 60 Vbeta and 13 Jbeta primers characterized the PCR. Sequenced by immunoSEQ multiplex PCR; TCRdb stores in-frame clones only, minus some. The data show 60,000 to 70,000 clones, just over 65% seen once. Germline-derived CDR1 and CDR2 are SGHTA and FQGNSA. This CDR3 has 14 residues. The V end lost 5 bases, the J end lost 5 bases, and 13 bases lay between the germline ends. This clone was counted once. What it recognizes is unknown. V and J are TRBV7-2 and TRBJ2-1; D may be TRBD1 (6 bases). The clonotype comes from a woman in her 30s in good health and CMV-seronegative. Sequencing was carried out using PBMCs. For the CDR3, the DNA is TGTGCCAGCAGCCTCCCAACAGGGAACAATGAGCAGTTCTTC. It is translated as CASSLPTGNNEQFF.